This TCR beta chain was sequenced during a study of cytomegalovirus exposure and HLA in healthy donors. Findings and limits, study-wide: TCR beta V- and J-gene trimming was later associated with a missense DCLRE1C variant. Among TCR beta chains, those listed as cytomegalovirus-associated numbered over 150.

Donors sampled were nominally healthy, though unrecorded immune exposures were likely. Primers for the PCR totalled 60 Vbeta and 13 Jbeta. TCRdb's table, derived via immunoSEQ multiplex PCR, lists solely in-frame clones and lacks some. Seen here are some 150,000 clones, approximately 76% observed once, and the top ten hold more than 1.2%. Germline lookup yields CDR1 SGHVS and CDR2 FQNEAQ. This CDR3 is 15 amino acids long. V gave up 1 base and J gave up 0 bases, with 8 bases separating them. Points on this clone: What it binds is unknown.

The clonotype was recovered from a man between 60 and 70 years old in good health and CMV-seronegative. The sample comprised PBMCs. V and J are TRBV7-8 and TRBJ2-3; weak D call: TRBD2 (5 bases). The CDR3 here is CASSLGLPSTDTQYF. Written as DNA, the CDR3 is TGTGCCAGCAGCTTAGGACTACCAAGCACAGATACGCAGTATTTT.